This entry features one T cell receptor beta chain sequence. This clone was observed a single time. There is no known antigen for this receptor. No base quality values were provided; no much bigger clone lies one nucleotide off. These data belong to a study of T cell responses to AZD1222 COVID-19 vaccine (dated by TCRdb to the early 2020s). About the study as a whole: AZD1222 recipients whose second dose came at about 4 weeks and those whose second dose came at about 12 weeks were combined into one group, since spike-specific TCR depth and breadth did not differ between the two schedules. TCR sequencing was performed for more than 230 trial participants, of whom about 200 were given two doses of AZD1222 and some 26 were given two doses of MenACWY control vaccine. Enrollment into the trials was organized by age into subgroups of 18-55, 56-69 and 70-plus years, and those subgroups contained approximately 150, 30 and 60 TCR-sequenced participants, respectively. The study at large found these results: Conclusions about previously exposed vaccinees are limited because only six or seven AZD1222 recipients were SARS-CoV-2 seropositive at baseline. After two AZD1222 doses, both the breadth and the depth of spike-specific TCRs were significantly higher than at day 0 and than in MenACWY recipients. In the small 56-69-year group, the increase in depth fell short of significance, most likely because of low power. Nearly half of unique spike-specific TCRs reportedly recognized epitopes outside regions mutated in the B.1.351 and B.1.1.7 variants. Because no day 14 peak-response samples were available, the repertoires could be characterized only after the peak T cell response. Vaccine-associated CD4 TCRs spanned the whole spike protein, with dominant responses in regions 160-218 and 743-854. Most participants were white British and females outnumbered males, and the authors suggested that clonal diversity may have been underestimated.

CDR1 and CDR2, per the germline V gene, are MDHEN and SYDVKM. Relative to germline, V is missing 2 bases and J is missing 5 bases, with 9 bases of the junction outside any gene match. From cysteine to phenylalanine, the CDR3 is 16 amino acids long. Only the CDR3 DNA stays, 48 bases, in frame from base 1. Per the publication, the time point label means: baseline before first vaccination. Vaccinee samples came from UK trials COV001 and COV002, including a single-blind randomized controlled phase 2/3 trial of AZD1222 (ChAdOx1 nCoV-19) in healthy adults. For TCRbeta chain sequencing, PBMC samples from trial participants were taken at day 0 and at day 28 after the second dose. The CDR3 regions of human TCRbeta chains were subjected to immunosequencing. The study's processing was this. TCRs in the repertoires were compared against a reference library of SARS-CoV-2-specific TCRs that had been generated with the MIRA antigen-specificity platform. Breadth meant the fraction of unique TCRs that were SARS-CoV-2-associated, whereas depth meant the fraction of total T cells that were SARS-CoV-2-associated. Using the MIRA data, each spike-specific TCR was mapped to the spike region that the TCR reacts to and placed in a CD4 or CD8 class. Log10-transformed breadth and depth values were compared by one-way ANOVA with Sidak's multiple comparisons tests. TCRdb mirrors the immuneACCESS table, restricted to in-frame sequences. Some clones are absent from its copies; in checked studies, under half trace to an unresolved V gene, and the reason for the others is unknown. V, J and clone size reflect that table, while D and trimming were determined from the DNA. This sample lists some 100,000 clones; 90% were detected once. The ten largest clones capture 1% to 1.5% of the sample.

This sample comprised peripheral blood, obtained on day 0 of AZD1222 vaccination. This clonotype originated in an adult in good health. The chain employs TRBV28 and TRBJ2-5; 9 bases in between match TRBD2. The DNA sequence is TGTGCCAGCAGTTTAGGGGATAGCGGGGGTCACGAGACCCAGTACTTC. This gives the protein CASSLGDSGGHETQYF.